A single sample gave rise to the 5 T cell receptor beta chains below, sequenced in a study of blood T cell repertoires in COVID-19. Profiling relied on immunoSEQ multiplex PCR, and the TCRdb table lists in-frame clones only, not all of them. The repertoire has more than 120,000 clones, approximately 88% of them found once; the top ten carry 28%. The sample comprised peripheral blood. The receptors derive from a human donor in a cohort sampled during active COVID-19.

The chain has TRBV7-9 and TRBJ2-5; no firm D call. CDR1 and CDR2 from the germline V gene are SEHNR and FQNEAQ (reference sequence). The CDR3 covers 12 residues. V gave up 4 bases and J gave up 5 bases, with 8 bases separating them. The CDR3 DNA is TGTGCCAGCAGCTCCCCCCCGGAGACCCAGTACTTC. This translates into CASSSPPETQYF.

The rearrangement joins TRBV7-8 to TRBJ1-1, with 9 bases that match TRBD1. The trim removed 3 bases at V and 4 bases at J, leaving 0 bases unmatched. Germline CDR1 SGHVS, CDR2 FQNEAQ. This CDR3 has 13 amino acids. The CDR3 loop reads CASSLTGGTEAFF. DNA of the CDR3: TGTGCCAGCAGCTTGACAGGGGGCACTGAAGCTTTCTTT.

This clone was picked up many times. This sequence joins TRBV6-5 and TRBJ2-7; D perhaps matches TRBD2 (5 bases). CDR1 is MNHEY and CDR2 is SVGAGI in the germline V gene. V was trimmed by 10 bases and J by 4 bases, leaving 11 bases between them. This CDR3 is 11 amino acids long. The CDR3 nucleotides are TGTGCCACCCTTCGGGGTTACGAGCAGTACTTC. It encodes CATLRGYEQYF.

This clone has just one count. The V and J genes are TRBV9 and TRBJ2-3; tentatively, D is TRBD2 (5 bases). This CDR3 is built from 17 residues. CDR1 and CDR2 (germline): SGDLS, YYNGEE. The germline V and J ends were trimmed by 4 bases and 0 bases, with 18 bases remaining between them. CDR3 region: CASSSPVGELSTDTQYF. For the CDR3, the DNA is TGTGCCAGCAGCTCCCCGGTGGGAGAGCTAAGCACAGATACGCAGTATTTT. The whole variable domain, filled in from reference TRBV9 and TRBJ2-3, reads DSGVTQTPKHLITATGQRVTLRCSPRSGDLSVYWYQQSLDQGLQFLIQYYNGEERAKGNILERFSAQQFPDLHSELNLSSLELGDSALYFCASSSPVGELSTDTQYFGPGTRLTVL.

V gene TRBV7-8 combines with J gene TRBJ1-5; 10 positions match TRBD1. This CDR3 contains 14 residues. The V segment lost 8 bases and the J segment 4 bases; nucleotides outside the gene matches: 5. CDR1 and CDR2 from the germline V gene are SGHVS and FQNEAQ. The CDR3 protein is CASGWTGGNQPQHF. CDR3 bases: TGTGCCAGCGGCTGGACAGGGGGAAATCAGCCCCAGCATTTT. The complete variable domain, with remaining parts taken from reference TRBV7-8 and TRBJ1-5, reads GAGVSQSPRYKVAKRGQDVALRCDPISGHVSLFWYQQALGQGPEFLTYFQNEAQLDKSGLPSDRFFAERPEGSVSTLKIQRTQQEDSAVYLCASGWTGGNQPQHFGDGTRLSIL.